The T cell receptor beta chain under discussion was sequenced for a study of T cell responses to AZD1222 COVID-19 vaccine. Regarding the study as a whole: Nearly half of the spike-specific TCRs reportedly recognize variant regions that carry no mutations. At 160-218 and 743-854, vaccine-associated CD4 TCRs were dominant, and they spanned spike. The sample set comprised mostly white British donors with more females, and clonal diversity was possibly underestimated.

Generated by immunoSEQ multiplex PCR, the TCRdb table keeps only in-frame clones and is missing some. The sample lists roughly 150,000 clones; roughly 92% were seen once. In the case of this clone: No antigen is known for it.

CDR1 LGHNA and CDR2 YNFKEQ come from the germline V gene. The V end was cut by 0 bases, the J end by 7 bases, with 22 bases between. The CDR3 consists of 18 residues. The sample consisted of peripheral blood, taken on day 0 of AZD1222 vaccination. This clonotype originated in an adult in good health. The rearrangement uses TRBV4-2 and TRBJ1-5; D remains ambiguous. DNA for the CDR3: TGTGCCAGCAGCCAAGATAACCTCGGGAGCGAATATGGGCAGCCCCAGCATTTT. It specifies CASSQDNLGSEYGQPQHF.